Below, 22 T cell receptor beta chains from the same sample are listed, as sequenced in a study of shared clonotypes between healthy human individuals. Profiling relied on immunoSEQ multiplex PCR, and the TCRdb table lists in-frame clones only, not all of them. The sample holds approximately 1.5 million clones, less than 99% seen once. The sequenced sample was naive CD4+ T cells sorted from blood. Indicated subset: CD45RA+ positively selected. The receptors come from a young man in good health.

The table lists this clone with a few counts. This same CDR3 is encoded by further DNA sequences in the sample. In DNA form, the CDR3 reads TGTGCCAGCAGCGTAGGGCCAGACTACGAGCAGTACTTC. Protein sequence: CASSVGPDYEQYF. The chain carries TRBV9 and TRBJ2-7; no firm D call. Trimming removed 0 bases at V and 3 bases at J, with 7 bases between. The germline V gene has CDR1 SGDLS and CDR2 YYNGEE. This CDR3 contains 13 residues. Supplemented by reference TRBV9 and TRBJ2-7, the full variable domain reads DSGVTQTPKHLITATGQRVTLRCSPRSGDLSVYWYQQSLDQGLQFLIQYYNGEERAKGNILERFSAQQFPDLHSELNLSSLELGDSALYFCASSVGPDYEQYFGPGTRLTVT.

The chain uses TRBV7-9 and TRBJ2-7; 9 positions match TRBD2. Germline CDR1 SEHNR, CDR2 FQNEAQ (reference sequence). Germline trimming cut 1 base from V and 5 bases from J; bases unmatched to any gene: 9. The CDR3 length is 16 residues. DNA for the CDR3: TGTGCCAGCAGCTTAGTAGCGGGAGTAGACCTTGACGAGCAGTACTTC. This gives the protein CASSLVAGVDLDEQYF. The complete variable domain, with remaining parts taken from reference TRBV7-9 and TRBJ2-7, reads DTGVSQNPRHKITKRGQNVTFRCDPISEHNRLYWYRQTLGQGPEFLTYFQNEAQLEKSRLLSDRFSAERPKGSFSTLEIQRTEQGDSAMYLCASSLVAGVDLDEQYFGPGTRLTVT.

V gene TRBV6-5 combines with J gene TRBJ2-7; no reliable D call. The CDR3 is 14 residues long. Trimming removed 0 bases at V and 4 bases at J, with 10 bases between. Germline CDR1 is MNHEY and CDR2 is SVGAGI. CDR3 sequence reads: CASSYSEVGYEQYF. The CDR3, as DNA: TGTGCCAGCAGTTACTCAGAGGTCGGATACGAGCAGTACTTC.

A remark on this clone: The same CDR3 also results from other DNA sequences found in this sample. V gene TRBV11-2 combines with J gene TRBJ2-1; D call uncertain. The CDR3 is made up of 14 amino acids. Trimming left V 5 bases short and J 0 bases short, with 8 bases between. Germline V gene lookup returns CDR1 SGHAT and CDR2 FQNNGV. CDR3 sequence (DNA): TGTGCCAGCAGCCTGAGTAGCTCCTACAATGAGCAGTTCTTC. This codes for CASSLSSSYNEQFF.

With respect to this clone: Mismatch with germline at one junction end may stem from a read error. The chain joins TRBV11-2 to TRBJ2-5, with D possibly being TRBD2 (5 bases). Germline CDR1 and CDR2: SGHAT and FQNNGV. The CDR3 covers 14 residues. CDR3: CASNLGLFTETQYF. The CDR3 DNA reads TGTGCCAGCAACTTAGGACTGTTTACGGAGACCCAGTACTTC.

A remark on this clone: Other DNA sequences in this sample translate to the same CDR3. V usage is TRBV5-1 and J usage is TRBJ2-5; D perhaps matches TRBD1 (5 bases). The CDR3 is 13 amino acids. Trimming removed 0 bases from V and 4 bases from J, with 7 bases in between. Germline loops: CDR1 SGHRS, CDR2 YFSETQ. As DNA, the CDR3 is TGCGCCAGCAGCTTGGAAGGGGTAGAGACCCAGTACTTC. It specifies CASSLEGVETQYF.

The V and J genes are TRBV5-1 and TRBJ2-7; D possibly corresponds to TRBD2 (5 bases). Trimming removed 0 bases from V and 1 base from J, with 14 bases in between. In germline, CDR1 is SGHRS, CDR2 YFSETQ. CDR3 size: 16 residues. Written as DNA, the CDR3 is TGCGCCAGCAGCTTGGCCCGAGTAGCGCAATCCTACGAGCAGTACTTC. Translation: CASSLARVAQSYEQYF.

Comment on this clone: Other DNA sequences of this sample code for an identical CDR3. The chain combines TRBV18 with TRBJ2-7; 7 positions agree with TRBD2. After removal of 2 bases from V and 5 bases from J, the junction contained 0 bases not matched to a gene. Germline V gene sequence: CDR1 KGHSH, CDR2 LQKENI. The CDR3 length is 12 residues. The CDR3 loop is CASSPGTNEQYF. The CDR3 region has the DNA TGTGCCAGCTCACCAGGGACTAACGAGCAGTACTTC.

The V gene is TRBV19, the J gene TRBJ1-5, with D unresolved. Trimming removed 2 bases at V and 0 bases at J, with 5 bases between. Germline V lookup: CDR1 LNHDA, CDR2 SQIVND (reference sequence). The CDR3 covers 14 residues. The CDR3 region has the DNA TGTGCCAGTAGTATACGGGTTAGCAATCAGCCCCAGCATTTT. Its protein is CASSIRVSNQPQHF.

J is TRBJ1-1 and V is TRBV7-9; 7 nucleotides agree with TRBD1. The CDR3 extends over 14 amino acids. Per the germline V gene, CDR1 is SEHNR and CDR2 is FQNEAQ (reference sequence). The J segment lost 4 bases and the V segment lost 7 bases, leaving 9 bases of the junction unmatched. The CDR3 bases are TGTGCCAGCAACAGGGGCGGGAGGGGCACTGAAGCTTTCTTT. Protein: CASNRGGRGTEAFF.

The CDR3 here is CSVVFWASEKTYEQYF. CDR3 in DNA: TGCAGCGTTGTTTTCTGGGCTAGCGAAAAAACCTACGAGCAGTACTTC. This sequence joins TRBV29-1 and TRBJ2-7; possible D gene TRBD2, 6 bases. Trimming removed 4 bases at V and 2 bases at J, with 21 bases between. The CDR3 has 16 residues. Looked up from germline, CDR1 is SQVTM and CDR2 is ANQGSEA.

This chain links TRBV5-4 with TRBJ2-7; 9 bases fit TRBD1. The CDR3 totals 14 residues. V lost 6 bases to trimming and J lost 4 bases; unmatched junction nucleotides: 8. The V gene's germline CDR1 is SGHNT and CDR2 YYREEE (reference sequence). CDR3 in DNA: TGTGCCAGCACCCCGGGACAGGGAAGATACGAGCAGTACTTC. Translation: CASTPGQGRYEQYF.

This chain's CDR3 is CSVEMGSSHYNEQFF. In DNA, the CDR3 is TGCAGCGTTGAAATGGGCTCTTCACACTACAATGAGCAGTTCTTC. The chain links TRBV29-1 to TRBJ2-1; D not certain. This CDR3 comprises 15 residues. Germline V gene data show CDR1 as SQVTM and CDR2 as ANQGSEA. The ends were cut back, 2 bases at V and 3 bases at J, with 14 bases in the middle.

This sequence joins TRBV2 and TRBJ2-1; 8 positions match TRBD2. J was trimmed by 3 bases and V by 8 bases; bases with no gene match: 3. In germline, CDR1 is SNHLY, CDR2 FYNNEI. CDR3 length equals 13 residues. This CDR3 reads CASWAGGYNEQFF. The CDR3 region has the DNA TGTGCCAGCTGGGCGGGAGGCTACAATGAGCAGTTCTTC.

This clone occurred once. CDR3 DNA sequence: TGTGCCAGCAGCCACTCCACGGTATGGTACTTC. It yields the protein CASSHSTVWYF. This chain links TRBV5-6 with TRBJ2-7; D uncertain. The CDR3 runs to 11 residues. V dropped 4 bases and J dropped 12 bases, with 14 bases sitting between them. CDR1 and CDR2 from the germline V gene are SGHDT and YYEEEE.

The chain links TRBV2 to TRBJ2-7; TRBD1 aligns across 8 bases. V gave up 6 bases and J gave up 4 bases; unmatched junction bases: 8. CDR1 and CDR2 (germline): SNHLY, FYNNEI. The CDR3 has 14 residues. For the CDR3, the DNA is TGTGCCAGCAGGGACAGGGCAAGAGCATACGAGCAGTACTTC. Translation gives CASRDRARAYEQYF.

The chain couples TRBV10-3 to TRBJ1-5; 11 nucleotides agree with TRBD1. V dropped 5 bases and J dropped 7; count of bases not matched to a gene: 7. This CDR3 has 15 amino acids. The V gene's germline CDR1 is ENHRY and CDR2 SYGVKD. CDR3 coding DNA: TGTGCCATCAGTCCGGGACAGGGGGTTTGGCAGCCCCAGCATTTT. Amino acids: CAISPGQGVWQPQHF.

This chain joins TRBV28 and TRBJ1-5, with D perhaps matching TRBD1 (5 bases). Per the germline V gene, CDR1 is MDHEN and CDR2 is SYDVKM. V shed 10 bases and J shed 8 bases, with 15 bases lying between them. CDR3 length: 12 residues. Here the CDR3 DNA reads TGTGCCACCCATGTGGGGGTTAAGCCCCAGCATTTT. Amino acid sequence: CATHVGVKPQHF.

V gene TRBV4-3 combines with J gene TRBJ2-5; possibly TRBD1 for D (5 bases). This CDR3 is built from 15 residues. The V and J ends lost 4 bases and 5 bases respectively, with 17 bases between them. Germline V gives CDR1 LGHNA, CDR2 YSLEER. The CDR3, as DNA: TGCGCCAGCAGCCTACTACCAGGGTCTGGCGAGACCCAGTACTTC. It is translated as CASSLLPGSGETQYF.

The gene calls are TRBV5-1 and TRBJ2-1; TRBD2 matches 8 bases. This CDR3 contains 15 residues. Germline V lookup: CDR1 SGHRS, CDR2 YFSETQ. The trim removed 2 bases at V and 4 bases at J, leaving 5 bases unmatched. The CDR3 spells CASSLGGRHYNEQFF. CDR3 sequence (DNA): TGCGCCAGCAGCTTAGGCGGGAGGCATTACAATGAGCAGTTCTTC.

This sequence joins TRBV7-9 and TRBJ1-4; 8 bases line up with TRBD1. The CDR3 spans 19 residues. CDR1 is SEHNR and CDR2 is FQNEAQ in the germline V gene (reference sequence). Unmatched junction bases numbered 15, after V lost 6 bases and J lost 0 bases. The CDR3: CASSQLRTGMGTTNEKLFF. The CDR3 bases are TGTGCCAGCAGTCAACTGAGGACAGGGATGGGTACAACTAATGAAAAACTGTTTTTT.

The CDR3 reads CSVLAGGPRSRNEQFF. In nucleotides, the CDR3 is TGCAGCGTTCTAGCGGGAGGGCCCCGATCAAGAAATGAGCAGTTCTTC. The genes are TRBV29-1 and TRBJ2-1; 12 bases fit TRBD2. The CDR3 totals 16 residues. The V and J ends lost 5 bases and 7 bases, in that order; junction bases with no gene match: 12. The germline CDR1 and CDR2 sequences are SQVTM and ANQGSEA.